The clone carrying this TCR beta chain was seen repeatedly, ten times or more. Its antigen is currently unknown. MiXCR was run by TCRdb on the 5' RACE reads, yielding one entry per CDR3 protein. The sample comprises some 150,000 distinct CDR3 sequences, 6% to 6.5% of which are singletons, and roughly 2.1% rests with the top ten. This sample stems from a study of T-cell memory formation after mild COVID-19. Regarding the study as a whole: CD4/CD8 balance characterized clones contracting day 15 to 85, and CD4+ skew characterized later expanders. Pre-infection memory contained some responding clones, which suggested that cross-reactive memory had joined. In second-wave clones peaking day 37, SARS-CoV-2 specificity remained unconfirmed.

The CDR3 runs 14 residues. Germline CDR1 and CDR2: SGDLS and YYNGEE. V was trimmed by 4 bases and J by 4 bases, leaving 14 bases between them. The clonotype comes from an adult woman who had mild COVID-19 (a few samples of this study predate the infection). Cell type and time point are not known. The chain recombines TRBV9 with TRBJ1-1; D remains unclear. Sequences were obtained from PBMCs or a T cell subset sorted from them (not recorded which). The CDR3 DNA reads TGTGCCAGCAGCCCCTCGGTCGCTCCCACTGAAGCTTTCTTT. Translation: CASSPSVAPTEAFF.